Below, 24 T cell receptor beta chains from the same sample are listed, as sequenced in a study of blood T cell repertoires in COVID-19. TCRdb keeps only in-frame clones here, not all; method: immunoSEQ multiplex PCR. The data hold around 94,000 clones, with roughly four fifths observed a single time. The source material was peripheral blood. These receptors were collected from a man aged 40-49 years with active or convalescent COVID-19.

J is TRBJ1-4 and V is TRBV6-6; 9 bases line up with TRBD1. In germline, CDR1 is MNHNY, CDR2 SVGAGI (reference sequence). CDR3 length equals 14 residues. V was pared by 6 bases and J by 5 bases, with 4 bases of the junction left unmatched. The CDR3 protein is CASRVGQGNEKLFF. CDR3 nucleotide sequence: TGTGCCAGCAGGGTGGGACAGGGCAATGAAAAACTGTTTTTT.

The chain links TRBV3-1 (or the pseudogene TRBV3-2) to TRBJ2-6; tentatively, D is TRBD2 (7 bases). V was shortened by 0 bases and J by 4 bases, with 13 bases between the two germline ends. The V gene's germline CDR1 is LGHDT and CDR2 YNNKEL (reference sequence). CDR3 length: 17 amino acids. The CDR3 DNA sequence: TGTGCCAGCAGCCAAGATCACGGGGGGCTAGGGGCCAACGTCCTGACTTTC. Its protein product is CASSQDHGGLGANVLTF.

V and J are TRBV6-2 or TRBV6-3 and TRBJ1-5, with TRBD1 matching over 7 bases. J gave up 5 bases and V 6 bases, and 4 bases lay outside the gene matches. Germline V gives CDR1 MNHEY, CDR2 SVGEGT. The CDR3 totals 13 residues. CDR3 residues: CASSDRADQPQHF. The DNA for the CDR3 is TGTGCCAGCAGCGACAGGGCGGATCAGCCCCAGCATTTT.

The V gene is TRBV21-1, the J gene TRBJ1-2. TRBV21-1 is designated a pseudogene. This CDR3 region has 14 residues. The CDR3 nucleotides read TGTGCCAGCAGCACAACCGGGACTCCTTATGGCTACACCTTC. Its protein is CASSTTGTPYGYTF.

The V call is TRBV7-3, the J call TRBJ2-1; D unresolved. This CDR3 region has 15 residues. V was shortened by 1 base and J by 8 bases, with 15 bases between the two germline ends. Germline V gene data show CDR1 as SGHTA and CDR2 as FQGTGA. The CDR3 loop reads CASSLMASVGDEQFF. The CDR3 DNA follows: TGTGCCAGCAGCTTAATGGCAAGTGTGGGCGATGAGCAGTTCTTC.

The chain is built from TRBV11-2 and TRBJ1-1, with 9 bases identical to TRBD1. The ends lost 5 bases at V and 8 bases at J; junction bases unmatched: 3. Germline V CDR1 and CDR2: SGHAT, FQNNGV. This CDR3 region has 12 residues. CDR3 DNA: TGTGCCAGCAGCACGACAGGGGGGGAAGCTTTCTTT. This codes for CASSTTGGEAFF.

The chain uses TRBV5-1 and TRBJ1-2; possible D gene TRBD1, 6 bases. The V gene lost 1 base and the J gene lost 4 bases, with 11 bases spanning the gap. This CDR3 has 14 amino acids. Germline CDR1 SGHRS, CDR2 YFSETQ. CDR3 sequence (DNA): TGCGCCAGCAGCTTGCTGGGGGCGGCCTATGGCTACACCTTC. This encodes CASSLLGAAYGYTF.

This clone was observed a handful of times. The rearrangement joins TRBV6-2 or TRBV6-3 to TRBJ1-2; weak D call: TRBD1 (6 bases). Trimming pared 0 bases from V and 3 bases from J, leaving 17 bases between. Looked up from germline, CDR1 is MNHEY and CDR2 is SVGEGT. The CDR3 spans 17 residues. CDR3 in DNA: TGTGCCAGCAGTTACTCTGGACAGCCTTCTCCCTACTATGGCTACACCTTC. This sequence encodes CASSYSGQPSPYYGYTF.

The rearrangement uses TRBV10-3 and TRBJ1-3; 7 nucleotides match TRBD1. The length of the CDR3 is 15 residues. Losses at the gene ends were 10 bases for V and 4 bases for J; bases not matched to a gene: 13. Germline V gene lookup returns CDR1 ENHRY and CDR2 SYGVKD. The CDR3, as DNA: TGTGCCACCACCGAGACAGGGATGGCCGGAAACACCATATATTTT. Amino acid sequence: CATTETGMAGNTIYF.

The CDR3 DNA sequence: TGTGCCAGTAGTCCAGGACAGGGGAGGGTCCACGAGCAGTACTTC. It encodes CASSPGQGRVHEQYF. The chain combines TRBV19 with TRBJ2-7, with 9 positions matching TRBD1. Per germline, CDR1 LNHDA and CDR2 SQIVND (reference sequence). The CDR3 length is 15 residues. V gave up 5 bases and J gave up 5 bases; unmatched junction bases: 10.

This clone was recorded once. The V gene is TRBV19, the J gene TRBJ2-7; 12 positions match TRBD2. Germline CDR1 is LNHDA and CDR2 is SQIVND (reference sequence). This CDR3 has 15 amino acids. J gave up 7 bases and V 5 bases, and 9 bases lay outside the gene matches. For the CDR3, the DNA is TGTGCCAGTAGTCCTCGACTAGCGGGGGCAGGGGAGCAGTACTTC. Protein product: CASSPRLAGAGEQYF.

This clone showed up just a few times. The V call is TRBV2, the J call TRBJ1-4; 8 bases match TRBD1. The CDR3 loop spans 16 amino acids. CDR1 and CDR2 from the germline V gene are SNHLY and FYNNEI. Trimming removed 6 bases from V and 4 bases from J; junction bases left unmatched: 10. This chain's CDR3 is CASRSVSGGHNEKLFF. CDR3 DNA sequence: TGTGCCAGCAGATCAGTGTCAGGGGGCCATAATGAAAAACTGTTTTTT.

The chain uses TRBV9 and TRBJ2-1; 8 positions match TRBD2. V lost 3 bases, J lost 5 bases, and 16 bases stayed unmatched. The germline V gene encodes CDR1 SGDLS and CDR2 YYNGEE. This CDR3 has 18 amino acids. The CDR3 nucleotides read TGTGCCAGCAGCGCGGGGGGGACGGCCCCAAGAGTTAACAATGAGCAGTTCTTC. Amino acids: CASSAGGTAPRVNNEQFF. The full variable domain, with the rest looked up from reference TRBV9 and TRBJ2-1, is DSGVTQTPKHLITATGQRVTLRCSPRSGDLSVYWYQQSLDQGLQFLIQYYNGEERAKGNILERFSAQQFPDLHSELNLSSLELGDSALYFCASSAGGTAPRVNNEQFFGPGTRLTVL.

The V call is TRBV5-4, the J call TRBJ2-7; D is perhaps TRBD2 (6 bases). The CDR3 contains 15 residues. Germline values: CDR1 SGHNT, CDR2 YYREEE (reference sequence). Trimming removed 6 bases from V and 1 base from J, with 17 bases in between. The CDR3 spells CASNDQSGSSYEQYF. The CDR3, as DNA: TGTGCCAGCAACGATCAAAGCGGGTCATCCTACGAGCAGTACTTC. Full variable domain (outside the CDR3, taken from reference TRBV5-4 and TRBJ2-7): ETGVTQSPTHLIKTRGQQVTLRCSSQSGHNTVSWYQQALGQGPQFIFQYYREEENGRGNFPPRFSGLQFPNYSSELNVNALELDDSALYLCASNDQSGSSYEQYFGPGTRLTVT.

The chain recombines TRBV5-1 with TRBJ2-2; D may be TRBD2 (7 bases). The CDR3 consists of 15 residues. V lost 3 bases and J 1 base, leaving 10 bases between the germline ends. Germline V gene lookup returns CDR1 SGHRS and CDR2 YFSETQ. CDR3 sequence reads: CASSSGGLNTGELFF. CDR3 sequence (DNA): TGCGCCAGCAGCTCCGGGGGGCTGAACACCGGGGAGCTGTTTTTT.

This chain joins TRBV19 and TRBJ2-7; 7 nucleotides match TRBD1. V lost 1 base, J lost 1 base, and 1 base stayed unmatched. The CDR3 loop spans 14 amino acids. Germline V lookup: CDR1 LNHDA, CDR2 SQIVND (reference sequence). The CDR3 is CASSIARGSYEQYF. The CDR3 coding sequence is TGTGCCAGTAGTATAGCCAGGGGGTCCTACGAGCAGTACTTC.

The chain uses TRBV9 and TRBJ1-6; D may be TRBD1 (5 bases). V lost 1 base, J lost 3 bases, and 14 bases lay in between. In germline, CDR1 is SGDLS, CDR2 YYNGEE. This CDR3 has 17 amino acids. As DNA, the CDR3 is TGTGCCAGCAGCGTACAAGGACACACAAACTATAATTCACCCCTCCACTTT. Its protein is CASSVQGHTNYNSPLHF.

This clone was seen a handful of times. The gene calls are TRBV7-2 and TRBJ1-5, with D possibly matching TRBD1 (5 bases). V was cut by 5 bases and J by 5 bases, with 13 bases left in between. Looked up from germline, CDR1 is SGHTA and CDR2 is FQGNSA. CDR3 length: 14 residues. CDR3 sequence (DNA): TGTGCCAGCAGCCAATCTCAGGGCGATCAGCCCCAGCATTTT. Translation: CASSQSQGDQPQHF. The complete variable domain, with remaining parts taken from reference TRBV7-2 and TRBJ1-5, reads GAGVSQSPSNKVTEKGKDVELRCDPISGHTALYWYRQSLGQGLEFLIYFQGNSAPDKSGLPSDRFSAERTGGSVSTLTIQRTQQEDSAVYLCASSQSQGDQPQHFGDGTRLSIL.

V and J are TRBV9 and TRBJ2-3, with TRBD1 matching over 12 bases. The CDR3 length is 15 residues. V shed 3 bases and J 2 bases; nucleotides not matched to a gene: 1. Germline lookup yields CDR1 SGDLS and CDR2 YYNGEE. The CDR3 protein is CASSAGQGATDTQYF. CDR3 coding DNA: TGTGCCAGCAGCGCGGGACAGGGGGCCACAGATACGCAGTATTTT.

The chain carries TRBV30 and TRBJ2-1; 16 positions match TRBD2. The CDR3 length is 16 residues. Germline V gives CDR1 GTSNPN, CDR2 SVGIG (reference sequence). V was pared by 2 bases and J by 12 bases, with 10 bases of the junction left unmatched. CDR3 region: CAWSNTGLAGGRRQFF. As DNA, the CDR3 is TGTGCCTGGAGTAATACGGGACTAGCGGGGGGGCGACGGCAGTTCTTC.

The chain carries TRBV30 and TRBJ2-7; TRBD1 matches 11 bases. Germline CDR1 and CDR2: GTSNPN and SVGIG (reference sequence). Losses at the gene ends were 2 bases for V and 9 bases for J; bases not matched to a gene: 6. The CDR3 is 13 residues long. CDR3 coding DNA: TGTGCCTGGAGTAGGGACAGGGGGGCCGGGCAGTACTTC. Translating it yields CAWSRDRGAGQYF.

V usage is TRBV9 and J usage is TRBJ1-2, with 7 bases that match TRBD1. The trim removed 4 bases at V and 8 bases at J, leaving 8 bases unmatched. The germline gives CDR1 SGDLS, CDR2 YYNGEE. CDR3 length: 13 amino acids. The CDR3 coding sequence is TGTGCCAGCAGCATCCGACAGGGATGGGGCTACACCTTC. It yields the protein CASSIRQGWGYTF.

The genes are TRBV6-5 and TRBJ1-1; 8 nucleotides line up with TRBD1. V gave up 5 bases and J gave up 5 bases; unmatched junction bases: 10. The CDR3 has 15 residues. Looked up from germline, CDR1 is MNHEY and CDR2 is SVGAGI. The CDR3 protein is CASSPSRGRETEAFF. CDR3 sequence (DNA): TGTGCCAGCAGTCCGTCCAGGGGGCGGGAAACTGAAGCTTTCTTT.

This clone was seen only once. This rearrangement joins TRBV2 to TRBJ2-7; 10 bases agree with TRBD2. Germline values: CDR1 SNHLY, CDR2 FYNNEI. This CDR3 comprises 15 residues. With V trimmed by 7 bases and J by 5 bases, 11 bases remained unmatched. CDR3 sequence reads: CASTSAGGPLNEQYF. The CDR3, as DNA: TGTGCCAGCACCTCAGCGGGGGGGCCGCTAAACGAGCAGTACTTC.